One sample yielded the 4 T cell receptor beta chains listed below, sequenced in a study of T cells in Graves' hyperthyroidism and ophthalmopathy. RNA transcripts gave rise to amplified TCR beta CDR3 regions. First-round RT-PCR targeting the TCR CDR3 was performed with the HTBI primer set. TCRdb fed the multiplex PCR reads into MiXCR, producing one record per CDR3 protein. The data hold 540,000 or so distinct CDR3 sequences, with about half observed a single time. What was sequenced was peripheral blood or thyroid tissue (not recorded which). The receptors come from an adult woman with Graves' disease, either hyperthyroidism or ophthalmopathy (not recorded which).

The rearrangement uses TRBV10-3 and TRBJ2-5, with TRBD1 matching 10 bases. The V and J ends lost 2 bases and 4 bases, in that order; junction bases with no gene match: 4. Germline V gives CDR1 ENHRY, CDR2 SYGVKD. The CDR3 runs 15 residues. CDR3 loop: CAISEEGTGVETQYF. CDR3 nucleotide sequence: TGTGCCATCAGTGAGGAGGGGACAGGGGTAGAGACCCAGTACTTC.

The rearrangement links TRBV7-2 to TRBJ2-6, with unresolved D. CDR3 length equals 12 residues. Trimming left V 3 bases short and J 6 bases short, with 3 bases between. Germline V gives CDR1 SGHTA, CDR2 FQGNSA. Here the CDR3 reads CASSFSANVLTF. Here the CDR3 DNA reads TGTGCCAGCAGCTTTTCGGCCAACGTCCTGACTTTC.

This clonotype was picked up many times. The chain carries TRBV29-1 and TRBJ2-2, with D tentatively TRBD1 (7 bases). CDR3 size: 13 residues. Germline loops: CDR1 SQVTM, CDR2 ANQGSEA. Trimming pared 6 bases from V and 3 bases from J, leaving 11 bases between. The CDR3 coding sequence is TGCAGCGTGGCCAGGGGGGACACCGGGGAGCTGTTTTTT. Encoded protein: CSVARGDTGELFF.

There are many counts of this clonotype. The chain couples TRBV5-1 to TRBJ2-3; either TRBD1 or TRBD2 may fit D (6 bases each). The CDR3 covers 16 residues. The V gene's germline CDR1 is SGHRS and CDR2 YFSETQ. The V gene lost 4 bases and the J gene lost 0 bases, with 15 bases spanning the gap. The CDR3: CASSLEGGVSTDTQYF. The CDR3, as DNA: TGCGCCAGCAGCCTGGAGGGGGGAGTGAGCACAGATACGCAGTATTTT.